Below are 20 T cell receptor beta chains sequenced from a single sample in a study of blood T cell repertoires in COVID-19. Libraries were prepared by immunoSEQ multiplex PCR; TCRdb keeps only in-frame clonotypes and omits some of them. The profile shows fewer than 300,000 clones, around 89% of them singletons. Input material: peripheral blood. The source is a man aged 25 to 45 with acute or convalescent COVID-19.

The chain links TRBV20-1 to TRBJ2-3, with D possibly matching TRBD2 (5 bases). Germline V gives CDR1 DFQATT, CDR2 SNEGSKA (reference sequence). The V gene lost 3 bases and the J gene lost 2 bases, with 15 bases spanning the gap. The CDR3 covers 15 residues. The CDR3 DNA sequence: TGCAGTGCTAGTGGTAGCGCTAAACTCACAGATACGCAGTATTTT. Amino acid sequence: CSASGSAKLTDTQYF.

The chain joins TRBV15 to TRBJ2-7; D is possibly TRBD1 (5 bases). The V gene lost 0 bases and the J gene lost 4 bases, with 13 bases spanning the gap. The CDR3 spans 15 residues. Germline V lookup: CDR1 LNHNV, CDR2 YYDKDF (reference sequence). The DNA for the CDR3 is TGTGCCACCAGCAGAGATTTCCTGGCAGGGTACGAGCAGTACTTC. This codes for CATSRDFLAGYEQYF.

CDR3 DNA sequence: TGTGCCAGCAGTTCTCCCGGGGAGCTGTTTTTT. Translation: CASSSPGELFF. The chain joins TRBV6-2 or TRBV6-3 to TRBJ2-2; D gene uncertain. CDR1 is MNHEY and CDR2 is SVGEGT in the germline V gene. The CDR3 runs to 11 residues. The V gene lost 4 bases and the J gene lost 6 bases, with 3 bases spanning the gap.

This clone showed up just a few times. The J gene is TRBJ1-4, the V gene TRBV30; D might be TRBD1 (6 bases). V was cut by 3 bases and J by 4 bases, with 15 bases left in between. Per germline, CDR1 GTSNPN and CDR2 SVGIG (reference sequence). This CDR3 is 15 amino acids long. CDR3: CAWRKGQGNNEKLFF. The CDR3, as DNA: TGTGCCTGGAGAAAAGGGCAGGGGAATAATGAAAAACTGTTTTTT.

V is TRBV6-6 and J is TRBJ1-1; the D is unclear. V lost 6 bases, J lost 7 bases, and 24 bases lay in between. CDR1 is MNHNY and CDR2 is SVGAGI in the germline V gene (reference sequence). The CDR3 has 16 amino acids. CDR3 sequence reads: CASRAWTDGPLVEAFF. The DNA for the CDR3 is TGTGCCAGCAGGGCCTGGACTGACGGGCCCTTAGTTGAAGCTTTCTTT.

This clone was detected only once. The chain couples TRBV12-5 to TRBJ2-7, with D possibly matching TRBD2 (6 bases). This CDR3 region has 15 residues. V was pared by 0 bases and J by 3 bases, with 12 bases between. Germline CDR1 is LGHNT and CDR2 is FRNRAP. The CDR3 is CASGLVRVGGYEQYF. The CDR3, as DNA: TGTGCTAGTGGTTTGGTACGGGTCGGGGGCTACGAGCAGTACTTC. Together with reference TRBV12-5 and TRBJ2-7, the CDR3 gives the full variable domain: DARVTQTPRHKVTEMGQEVTMRCQPILGHNTVFWYRQTMMQGLELLAYFRNRAPLDDSGMPKDRFSAEMPDATLATLKIQPSEPRDSAVYFCASGLVRVGGYEQYFGPGTRLTVT.

The chain is built from TRBV28 and TRBJ1-2, with D maybe TRBD1 (5 bases). Germline assignment: CDR1 MDHEN and CDR2 SYDVKM. The CDR3 sequence is 14 residues long. Deletions cut 2 bases from V and 8 bases from J, with 15 bases between. The CDR3 DNA reads as TGTGCCAGCAGTTTAGTTTTACAGGCGGGGGGCTACACCTTC. Protein sequence: CASSLVLQAGGYTF.

V is TRBV5-1 and J is TRBJ2-1; a possible D gene is TRBD1 (5 bases). Germline V gives CDR1 SGHRS, CDR2 YFSETQ. The CDR3 has 15 amino acids. V lost 0 bases, J lost 9 bases, and 16 bases lay in between. DNA of the CDR3: TGCGCCAGCAGCTTGGGCGTCAGGGCGACGACTGAGCAGTTCTTC. Translated, it gives CASSLGVRATTEQFF.

The rearrangement joins TRBV21-1 to TRBJ2-3; the table assigns TRBD2, which was not confirmed against the DNA. TRBV21-1 is labeled a pseudogene. This CDR3 contains 13 residues. The CDR3 reads CASSLTITDTQYF. CDR3 bases: TGTGCCAGCAGCCTGACTATCACAGATACGCAGTATTTT.

The chain links TRBV10-1 to TRBJ2-1, with 7 nucleotides matching TRBD2. This CDR3 contains 14 residues. V dropped 10 bases and J dropped 7; count of bases not matched to a gene: 13. In germline, CDR1 is WNHNN, CDR2 SYGVQD (reference sequence). The chain's CDR3 is CATSSSGGSNEQFF. Here the CDR3 DNA reads TGCGCCACCTCATCCTCCGGCGGGAGTAATGAGCAGTTCTTC.

This clone was picked up one time. The chain joins TRBV20-1 to TRBJ2-1, with 12 bases fitting TRBD2. V trimming: 3 bases; J trimming: 4 bases; junction bases outside the gene matches: 4. This CDR3 spans 15 amino acids. The V gene's germline CDR1 is DFQATT and CDR2 SNEGSKA (reference sequence). This CDR3 reads CSASRTSGIYNEQFF. Here the CDR3 DNA reads TGCAGTGCTAGTAGGACTAGCGGGATTTACAATGAGCAGTTCTTC.

This clone was recorded once. The CDR3 DNA reads TGTGCCAGCAGTCCCGGGGGGCTTATCTACGAGCAGTACTTC. This translates into CASSPGGLIYEQYF. The chain has TRBV6-5 and TRBJ2-7, with a weak D call TRBD2 (7 bases). Germline lookup yields CDR1 MNHEY and CDR2 SVGAGI. The CDR3 has 14 amino acids. The V gene lost 5 bases and the J gene lost 3 bases, with 14 bases spanning the gap.

The chain recombines TRBV27 with TRBJ2-7; possible D gene TRBD2, 5 bases. Per the germline V gene, CDR1 is MNHEY and CDR2 is SMNVEV (reference sequence). Trimming removed 6 bases from V and 7 bases from J, with 16 bases in between. The CDR3 sequence is 13 residues long. The CDR3 DNA follows: TGTGCCAGCAGGCCTAGCACACCGGGGGAGCAGTACTTC. This codes for CASRPSTPGEQYF.

The rearrangement links TRBV11-2 to TRBJ2-1, with D perhaps matching TRBD1 (6 bases). The germline V gene encodes CDR1 SGHAT and CDR2 FQNNGV. This CDR3 has 16 residues. With 0 bases removed from V and 14 bases from J, the gap between germline ends came to 23 bases. CDR3 amino acids: CASSLDQRRPRTGKFF. The CDR3 region has the DNA TGTGCCAGCAGCTTAGATCAACGCCGGCCCCGTACAGGGAAGTTCTTC.

This sequence joins TRBV28 and TRBJ1-1, with D perhaps TRBD1 (5 bases). This CDR3 is built from 10 residues. The germline V gene has CDR1 MDHEN and CDR2 SYDVKM. Deletions cut 8 bases from V and 7 bases from J, with 8 bases between. For the CDR3, the DNA is TGTGCCAGCGGAAGGGGTGAAGCTTTCTTT. It yields the protein CASGRGEAFF.

The V gene is TRBV2, the J gene TRBJ2-2; 8 bases agree with TRBD2. The junction had 10 bases not matched to a gene; V was cut back by 3 bases and J by 7 bases. This CDR3 contains 16 residues. Germline CDR1 SNHLY, CDR2 FYNNEI. The CDR3 region is CASSEVASGRDGELFF. The CDR3 DNA reads as TGTGCCAGCAGTGAGGTGGCTAGCGGGCGCGACGGGGAGCTGTTTTTT.

The rearrangement uses TRBV5-1 and TRBJ2-3; possible D gene TRBD2, 5 bases. Germline V gene sequence: CDR1 SGHRS, CDR2 YFSETQ. The CDR3 consists of 12 residues. V gave up 7 bases and J gave up 4 bases, with 10 bases separating them. The CDR3 DNA sequence: TGCGCCAGCTTTATAGCGCCAGATACGCAGTATTTT. This encodes CASFIAPDTQYF.

This chain links TRBV7-6 with TRBJ1-6; TRBD1 matches 8 bases. Germline V lookup: CDR1 SGHVS, CDR2 FNYEAQ. The CDR3 consists of 15 residues. With 1 base clipped from V and 7 bases from J, the junction kept 3 bases outside the gene matches. CDR3 amino acids: CASSLGGQVNSPLHF. The CDR3 DNA is TGTGCCAGCAGCTTAGGGGGACAGGTCAATTCACCCCTCCACTTT.

This clone has a handful of counts. V usage is TRBV27 and J usage is TRBJ1-4; D perhaps matches TRBD1 (5 bases). V was pared by 1 base and J by 8 bases, with 8 bases between. The CDR3 is 13 amino acids. In germline, CDR1 is MNHEY, CDR2 SMNVEV (reference sequence). This CDR3 is CASSLWGREKLFF. In DNA, the CDR3 is TGTGCCAGCAGTTTATGGGGCCGGGAAAAACTGTTTTTT.

The chain carries TRBV6-1 and TRBJ2-7; 10 nucleotides line up with TRBD2. CDR3 size: 16 residues. In germline, CDR1 is MNHNS, CDR2 SASEGT. Trimming at V came to 2 bases and at J to 0 bases, leaving 4 bases not matched to a gene. CDR3: CASSEFPSGSSYEQYF. The CDR3 region has the DNA TGTGCCAGCAGTGAATTCCCTAGCGGGAGCTCCTACGAGCAGTACTTC.